The entry below gives a single T cell receptor (beta chain) sequence along with its context. CDR1 SGHRS and CDR2 YFSETQ come from the germline V gene. Trimming removed 3 bases from V and 0 bases from J; junction bases left unmatched: 3. This CDR3 has 15 amino acids. This sample is drawn from a study of blood T cell repertoires in COVID-19. Method: immunoSEQ multiplex PCR; TCRdb's copy keeps in-frame clones and lacks some. Of about 180,000 clones in the sample, approximately 85% are singletons; the top ten hold 3.3%. This TCR derives from a man aged 60 to 75 with acute or convalescent COVID-19. The sample taken for sequencing was peripheral blood. The gene calls are TRBV5-1 and TRBJ2-3; TRBD2 aligns across 8 bases. The CDR3 region is CASSYGTRSTDTQYF. The CDR3 DNA follows: TGCGCCAGCAGCTATGGGACTAGGAGCACAGATACGCAGTATTTT.